These 27 T cell receptor beta chains share one sample of origin, sequenced in a study of identical twins. Using its own MiXCR run on the 5' RACE reads, TCRdb lists one record per CDR3 protein. Of over 200,000 distinct CDR3 sequences listed, approximately 5.9% are singletons. These data were also filed under a second study, of T cells expressing NK-cell markers.

Sequenced material: CD8+ T cells sorted from blood. The source of these receptors is a woman aged 18-30 years in good health.

The genes are TRBV11-2 and TRBJ2-1, with 10 bases that match TRBD2. Germline V lookup: CDR1 SGHAT, CDR2 FQNNGV. This CDR3 region has 17 residues. The J segment lost 4 bases and the V segment lost 5 bases, leaving 11 bases of the junction unmatched. As DNA, the CDR3 is TGTGCCAGCAGCGTCTACCATACTAGCGGGATTTACAATGAGCAGTTCTTC. Translating it yields CASSVYHTSGIYNEQFF.

This clonotype came up a few times. The chain employs TRBV6-2 or TRBV6-3 and TRBJ2-1; D may be TRBD1 (5 bases). This CDR3 contains 12 residues. Trimming left V 2 bases short and J 10 bases short, with 9 bases between. Germline CDR1 reads MNHEY; CDR2 reads SVGEGT. The CDR3 DNA follows: TGTGCCAGCAGTTACGGCAGGGCCGAGCAGTTCTTC. It encodes CASSYGRAEQFF.

This clonotype appeared many times. CDR3 nucleotides: TGTGCCAGCAGCCCAGGGATTTCCTACAATGAGCAGTTCTTC. Translating it yields CASSPGISYNEQFF. The chain uses TRBV7-9 and TRBJ2-1, with TRBD1 as a possible D gene (5 bases). CDR1 is SEHNR and CDR2 is FQNEAQ in the germline V gene (reference sequence). The germline V and J ends were trimmed by 5 bases and 1 base, with 9 bases remaining between them. This CDR3 contains 14 residues. Based on the CDR3 plus reference TRBV7-9 and TRBJ2-1, the full variable domain is DTGVSQNPRHKITKRGQNVTFRCDPISEHNRLYWYRQTLGQGPEFLTYFQNEAQLEKSRLLSDRFSAERPKGSFSTLEIQRTEQGDSAMYLCASSPGISYNEQFFGPGTRLTVL.

This sequence joins TRBV29-1 and TRBJ2-3; TRBD2 aligns across 9 bases. There are 16 residues in the CDR3. Trimming at V came to 2 bases and at J to 2 bases, leaving 8 bases not matched to a gene. Looked up from germline, CDR1 is SQVTM and CDR2 is ANQGSEA. The CDR3 sequence: CSVEMLAGTTTDTQYF. In DNA, the CDR3 is TGCAGCGTTGAAATGCTAGCGGGAACCACCACAGATACGCAGTATTTT.

This clonotype was detected only a few times. J is TRBJ1-1 and V is TRBV11-3; TRBD1 agrees at 8 bases. The length of the CDR3 is 16 residues. The V gene end was trimmed by 5 bases and the J gene end by 0 bases; junction bases not matched to a gene: 8. Germline V lookup: CDR1 SGHNT, CDR2 YENEEA. CDR3 in amino acids: CASSPWTGPMNTEAFF. The CDR3 DNA is TGTGCCAGCAGCCCCTGGACAGGGCCCATGAACACTGAAGCTTTCTTT.

This clonotype has a handful of counts. The chain couples TRBV6-1 to TRBJ2-5; D tentatively fits TRBD1 or TRBD2 (5 bases each). The CDR3 runs to 15 residues. From germline, CDR1 is MNHNS and CDR2 SASEGT. V was trimmed by 3 bases and J by 9 bases, leaving 20 bases between them. CDR3 protein: CASSEGTSVLLSQYF. DNA for the CDR3: TGTGCCAGCAGTGAGGGGACGTCGGTCCTCCTCTCCCAGTACTTC.

This clonotype has only a few counts. The CDR3 loop is CSAPGTTNSNEQFF. As DNA, the CDR3 is TGCAGTGCTCCCGGGACCACGAACAGCAATGAGCAGTTCTTC. The rearrangement joins TRBV20-1 to TRBJ2-1; D is perhaps TRBD1 or TRBD2 (5 bases each). Germline V gene data show CDR1 as DFQATT and CDR2 as SNEGSKA (reference sequence). The CDR3 runs to 14 residues. Trimming cost V 5 bases and J 6 bases, with 17 bases left between them.

V gene TRBV12-3 or TRBV12-4 combines with J gene TRBJ1-2; no reliable D call. V was pared by 8 bases and J by 8 bases, with 18 bases between. The CDR3 is 13 amino acids. The CDR3 nucleotides are TGTGCCAGCTTACCCAGCCGAGCGCAGGGCTACACCTTC. Translating it yields CASLPSRAQGYTF.

In its sample, this clonotype was seen a few times. V is TRBV27 and J is TRBJ2-7; weak D call: TRBD2 (6 bases). V was clipped by 5 bases and J by 3 bases, with 11 bases between them. CDR1 is MNHEY and CDR2 is SMNVEV in the germline V gene (reference sequence). The CDR3 is made up of 13 amino acids. CDR3 residues: CASSLRENYEQYF. CDR3 coding DNA: TGTGCCAGCAGTCTCCGGGAGAACTACGAGCAGTACTTC.

The gene calls are TRBV20-1 and TRBJ2-7, with TRBD2 as a possible D gene (5 bases). The CDR3 has 14 amino acids. V was trimmed by 1 base and J by 1 base, leaving 11 bases between them. Germline loops: CDR1 DFQATT, CDR2 SNEGSKA (reference sequence). The CDR3 loop reads CSARASRASYEQYF. DNA for the CDR3: TGCAGTGCTAGAGCCTCGCGGGCTTCCTACGAGCAGTACTTC.

There are many counts of this clonotype. The chain carries TRBV12-3 or TRBV12-4 and TRBJ1-6; tentative D call: TRBD1 (6 bases). The CDR3 contains 13 residues. Trimming pared 4 bases from V and 7 bases from J, leaving 8 bases between. The CDR3, as DNA: TGTGCCAGCAGTTACAGGGAAAATTCACCCCTCCACTTT. This translates into CASSYRENSPLHF.

This clonotype was counted only a few times. The V and J genes are TRBV10-2 and TRBJ1-2; TRBD1 might be the D (6 bases). The CDR3 is 16 residues long. CDR1 and CDR2 (germline): WSHSY, SAAADI. V lost 6 bases and J lost 4, with 21 bases in between. In DNA, the CDR3 is TGCGCCAGCAGAGCACTAACAGGGAAAGGATCCTATGGCTACACCTTC. As protein: CASRALTGKGSYGYTF.

J is TRBJ1-1 and V is TRBV7-8; a possible D gene is TRBD1 (6 bases). V was shortened by 6 bases and J by 1 base, with 12 bases between the two germline ends. Germline-derived CDR1 and CDR2 are SGHVS and FQNEAQ. CDR3 length: 14 residues. The CDR3 DNA is TGTGCCAGCAGGAAGACAGGAGGGAACACTGAAGCTTTCTTT. Amino acid sequence: CASRKTGGNTEAFF.

A few counts support this clonotype. CDR3 in amino acids: CASRSGTGVNEQYF. DNA of the CDR3: TGTGCCAGCAGATCCGGGACAGGGGTCAACGAGCAGTACTTC. The chain uses TRBV12-3 or TRBV12-4 and TRBJ2-7; 10 bases are shared with TRBD1. Germline trimming cut 6 bases from V and 5 bases from J; bases unmatched to any gene: 7. The CDR3 extends over 14 amino acids.

This clonotype has more than one count but fewer than ten. The genes are TRBV11-2 and TRBJ2-5; D remains unclear. This CDR3 is 15 amino acids long. Per the germline V gene, CDR1 is SGHAT and CDR2 is FQNNGV. V dropped 6 bases and J dropped 3 bases, with 17 bases sitting between them. DNA of the CDR3: TGTGCCAGCAGATCCCTAGGACCGACCGAAGAGACCCAGTACTTC. It yields the protein CASRSLGPTEETQYF.

This clonotype was recorded a few times. This sequence joins TRBV6-1 and TRBJ2-1; unclear D gene. CDR3 size: 13 residues. CDR1 and CDR2 (germline): MNHNS, SASEGT. V was shortened by 7 bases and J by 0 bases, with 7 bases between the two germline ends. The CDR3 here is CASTWGSYNEQFF. The DNA of the CDR3 is TGTGCCAGCACCTGGGGCTCCTACAATGAGCAGTTCTTC.

Many counts were recorded for this clonotype. This CDR3 is CATSRDFGIYNEQFF. CDR3 bases: TGTGCCACCAGCAGAGATTTCGGGATCTACAATGAGCAGTTCTTC. The genes are TRBV15 and TRBJ2-1; possible D gene TRBD2, 5 bases. This CDR3 contains 15 residues. V dropped 0 bases and J dropped 3 bases, with 9 bases sitting between them. In germline, CDR1 is LNHNV, CDR2 YYDKDF (reference sequence).

This clonotype appeared many times. The chain has TRBV3-1 and TRBJ2-2, with a weak D call TRBD2 (6 bases). The germline CDR1 and CDR2 sequences are LGHDT and YNNKEL (reference sequence). The V end lost 5 bases, the J end lost 6 bases, and 13 bases lay between the germline ends. There are 14 residues in the CDR3. As DNA, the CDR3 is TGTGCCAGCAGCATGCGGACTATATCCGGGGAGCTGTTTTTT. Its protein is CASSMRTISGELFF.

This clonotype appeared many times. The rearrangement uses TRBV29-1 and TRBJ2-5; D is undetermined. V lost 2 bases and J 5 bases, leaving 3 bases between the germline ends. Germline CDR1 and CDR2: SQVTM and ANQGSEA. The CDR3 is 10 residues long. In DNA, the CDR3 is TGCAGCGTTGAATCGGAGACCCAGTACTTC. Translation gives CSVESETQYF.

The gene calls are TRBV10-1 and TRBJ2-5; D perhaps matches TRBD1 (5 bases). Germline CDR1 is WNHNN and CDR2 is SYGVQD (reference sequence). V was pared by 4 bases and J by 1 base, with 10 bases between. This CDR3 region has 14 residues. The CDR3 nucleotides read TGCGCCAGCAGTGGCTCTGGGGCCCAAGAGACCCAGTACTTC. This sequence encodes CASSGSGAQETQYF.

Only a few counts were recorded for this clonotype. V is TRBV15 and J is TRBJ1-1; D remains unclear. Germline CDR1 and CDR2: LNHNV and YYDKDF (reference sequence). The CDR3 is made up of 15 amino acids. V lost 3 bases, J lost 0 bases, and 11 bases lay in between. CDR3 bases: TGTGCCACCAGCAGTGTCGTAGGCATGAACACTGAAGCTTTCTTT. Translated, it gives CATSSVVGMNTEAFF.

The CDR3 nucleotides read TGTGCCAGCAGGGACCCGGGACTAGTAGGAAACATTCAGTACTTC. Translated, it gives CASRDPGLVGNIQYF. The chain is built from TRBV2 and TRBJ2-4; 8 bases are a match to TRBD2. The J segment lost 6 bases and the V segment lost 6 bases, leaving 10 bases of the junction unmatched. The CDR3 consists of 15 residues. Germline CDR1 reads SNHLY; CDR2 reads FYNNEI. The entire variable domain, with the rest obtained from reference TRBV2 and TRBJ2-4, is as follows: EPEVTQTPSHQVTQMGQEVILRCVPISNHLYFYWYRQILGQKVEFLVSFYNNEISEKSEIFDDQFSVERPDGSNFTLKIRSTKLEDSAMYFCASRDPGLVGNIQYFGAGTRLSVL.

This clonotype was counted a few times. V gene TRBV3-1 combines with J gene TRBJ2-7; no definite D call. The CDR3 loop spans 17 amino acids. The germline CDR1 and CDR2 sequences are LGHDT and YNNKEL (reference sequence). V was shortened by 0 bases and J by 2 bases, with 17 bases between the two germline ends. CDR3 loop: CASSQDVGKFPTYEQYF. The DNA of the CDR3 is TGTGCCAGCAGCCAAGATGTGGGGAAGTTCCCTACCTACGAGCAGTACTTC.

The chain couples TRBV7-9 to TRBJ2-2; 8 bases agree with TRBD2. Germline values: CDR1 SEHNR, CDR2 FQNEAQ (reference sequence). V lost 5 bases and J lost 3; bases outside the gene matches: 5. CDR3 length: 15 residues. CDR3 residues: CASSRAGVDTGELFF. CDR3 nucleotides: TGTGCCAGCAGCCGAGCGGGAGTCGACACCGGGGAGCTGTTTTTT.

This clonotype was picked up a small number of times. The chain is built from TRBV5-1 and TRBJ2-2; TRBD1 aligns across 9 bases. With V trimmed by 2 bases and J by 5 bases, 4 bases remained unmatched. Germline V gives CDR1 SGHRS, CDR2 YFSETQ. The CDR3 loop spans 15 amino acids. The CDR3 bases are TGCGCCAGCAGCTTAACAGGGGGCAAGACCGGGGAGCTGTTTTTT. It translates to CASSLTGGKTGELFF.

The chain couples TRBV7-9 to TRBJ2-7, with TRBD2 matching over 7 bases. Germline CDR1 SEHNR, CDR2 FQNEAQ (reference sequence). The CDR3 covers 16 residues. The junction had 13 bases not matched to a gene; V was cut back by 5 bases and J by 3 bases. The CDR3 DNA follows: TGTGCCAGCAGCCCGAGGGGCGGGGAGGGGCTCTACGAGCAGTACTTC. It translates to CASSPRGGEGLYEQYF. The full variable domain, with the rest looked up from reference TRBV7-9 and TRBJ2-7, is DTGVSQNPRHKITKRGQNVTFRCDPISEHNRLYWYRQTLGQGPEFLTYFQNEAQLEKSRLLSDRFSAERPKGSFSTLEIQRTEQGDSAMYLCASSPRGGEGLYEQYFGPGTRLTVT.

This clonotype was seen repeatedly, ten times or more. The V call is TRBV5-1, the J call TRBJ2-1, with TRBD2 matching 12 bases. This CDR3 is 15 amino acids long. The germline V gene encodes CDR1 SGHRS and CDR2 YFSETQ. The V and J ends lost 3 bases and 5 bases, in that order; junction bases with no gene match: 3. CDR3 amino acids: CASSWTSGAHNEQFF. The CDR3 region has the DNA TGCGCCAGCAGCTGGACTAGCGGGGCCCACAATGAGCAGTTCTTC.